This is a list of T cell receptor beta chains from one sample in a study of stem cell transplantation in POMP-related autoinflammatory disease. The protocol was immunoSEQ multiplex PCR, while the TCRdb copy is restricted to in-frame clones and leaves out a portion. Here the sample spans about 32,000 clones, 70% to 90% being singletons. The sequenced sample was CD4+ T cells from PBMCs, obtained before stem cell transplantation. The origin of the receptors is a human donor with POMP-related autoinflammation and immune dysregulation (PRAID). Both conserved end residues are part of each CDR3. Each record gives: V gene, J gene, clone size, D gene, CDR3 DNA, CDR3 protein. The D gene is left open where the match is weak. Size tells how often a clone was seen (once, few, many) or the class of an expanded clone, and some rows leave it out.

V: TRBV28
J: TRBJ2-7
size: .
D: TRBD2
DNA: TGTGCCAGCAACCAAGCGGGAGCCTCCTACGAGCAGTACTTC
CDR3: CASNQAGASYEQYF

V: TRBV7-8
J: TRBJ2-5
size: .
D: .
DNA: TGTGCCAGCAGCTTAGGCGCGCAAGAGACCCAGTACTTC
CDR3: CASSLGAQETQYF

V: TRBV19
J: TRBJ2-7
size: .
D: .
DNA: TGTGCCAGTAGTGCCCCCGGGACGGCCACATACGAGCAGTACTTC
CDR3: CASSAPGTATYEQYF

V: TRBV28
J: TRBJ1-4
size: .
D: .
DNA: TGTGCCAGCAAGCGCTGGGGGGGGCGGAATGAAAAACTGTTTTTT
CDR3: CASKRWGGRNEKLFF

V: TRBV2
J: TRBJ2-7
size: .
D: .
DNA: TGTGCCAGCTTCCAACAGAGCTCCTACGAGCAGTACTTC
CDR3: CASFQQSSYEQYF

V: TRBV5-4
J: TRBJ2-5
size: .
D: .
DNA: TGTGCCAGCAGCTTCTACAGCCAAGAGACCCAGTACTTC
CDR3: CASSFYSQETQYF

V: TRBV5-4
J: TRBJ2-1
size: .
D: .
DNA: TGTGCCAGCCACCGGGACACCTACTTTAGCAATGAGCAGTTCTTC
CDR3: CASHRDTYFSNEQFF

V: TRBV10-3
J: TRBJ2-1
size: .
D: .
DNA: TGTGCCATCAGTGACGGGGCACCCTACAATGAGCAGTTCTTC
CDR3: CAISDGAPYNEQFF

V: TRBV19
J: TRBJ2-7
size: .
D: TRBD2
DNA: TGTGCCAGTAGTAACCCCGGGACTAGCGGTTACGAGCAGTACTTC
CDR3: CASSNPGTSGYEQYF

V: TRBV5-1
J: TRBJ2-1
size: .
D: TRBD2
DNA: TGCGCCAGCAGCTTCGGGCTAGCGGTCAACAATGAGCAGTTCTTC
CDR3: CASSFGLAVNNEQFF

V: TRBV5-1
J: TRBJ2-1
size: .
D: TRBD2
DNA: TGCGCCAGCAGCTCCGTACTAGCGGGGGGTTCGGACGGAAAGAGCTCCTACAATGAGCAGTTCTTC
CDR3: CASSSVLAGGSDGKSSYNEQFF

V: TRBV6-6
J: TRBJ1-5
size: .
D: TRBD1
DNA: TGTGCCACCGGACTAGGACAGGGTATAAGCAATCAGCCCCAGCATTTT
CDR3: CATGLGQGISNQPQHF

V: TRBV7-9
J: TRBJ1-1
size: few
D: .
DNA: TGTGCCAGCAGCTTAGCGTCATTACCCAACACTGAAGCTTTCTTT
CDR3: CASSLASLPNTEAFF

V: TRBV5-1
J: TRBJ2-7
size: .
D: TRBD1
DNA: TGCGCCAGCAGCCGAGGCTCACAGGGGGCAGAGTACTTC
CDR3: CASSRGSQGAEYF

V: TRBV7-3
J: TRBJ2-3
size: .
D: .
DNA: TGTGCCAGCAGACGGGACGTCACAGATACGCAGTATTTT
CDR3: CASRRDVTDTQYF

V: TRBV30
J: TRBJ2-5
size: .
D: .
DNA: TGTGCCTGGAGTGTAGAGTATCTCGTAGAGACCCAGTACTTC
CDR3: CAWSVEYLVETQYF